These 17 T cell receptor beta chains share one sample of origin, sequenced in a study of blood T cell repertoires in COVID-19. Sequencing was performed with immunoSEQ multiplex PCR; in TCRdb, only in-frame clones are kept and a portion is missing. The sample lists 65,000 to 90,000 clones, 70% to 90% occurring once. Sequenced sample: peripheral blood. The receptor source for this set is a man in his fifties with acute or convalescent COVID-19.

The chain employs TRBV2 and TRBJ1-1; D call uncertain. The CDR3 totals 14 residues. Trimming removed 6 bases from V and 0 bases from J, with 11 bases in between. Germline loops: CDR1 SNHLY, CDR2 FYNNEI. The CDR3 region has the DNA TGTGCCAGCAGGGAGACGGGTATGAACACTGAAGCTTTCTTT. Translating it yields CASRETGMNTEAFF.

This rearrangement joins TRBV13 to TRBJ1-2, with unresolved D. CDR1 is PRHDT, CDR2 FYEKMQ, per germline (reference sequence). This CDR3 has 13 residues. V was cut by 5 bases and J by 5 bases, with 12 bases left in between. The CDR3 sequence is CASSPGGRYGYTF. As DNA, the CDR3 is TGTGCCAGCAGCCCCGGTGGGAGGTATGGCTACACCTTC.

This clone was detected only once. The chain employs TRBV5-4 and TRBJ2-3, with 8 nucleotides matching TRBD2. The CDR3 consists of 16 residues. Germline V gene lookup returns CDR1 SGHNT and CDR2 YYREEE (reference sequence). V was pared by 0 bases and J by 4 bases, with 7 bases of the junction left unmatched. The CDR3 DNA sequence: TGTGCCAGCAGCTTGGGTGGCGGGGGGCGGGCAGATACGCAGTATTTT. Amino acid sequence: CASSLGGGGRADTQYF.

The rearrangement uses TRBV28 and TRBJ1-5; no reliable D call. This CDR3 comprises 12 residues. V was cut by 6 bases and J by 7 bases, with 10 bases left in between. Germline CDR1 reads MDHEN; CDR2 reads SYDVKM. The CDR3 sequence: CASRSAPQPQHF. In DNA, the CDR3 is TGTGCCAGCAGGAGTGCACCACAGCCCCAGCATTTT.

The chain carries TRBV10-3 and TRBJ1-1; D ambiguous. The CDR3 covers 13 residues. Germline V CDR1 and CDR2: ENHRY, SYGVKD. Trimming pared 6 bases from V and 1 base from J, leaving 9 bases between. CDR3 DNA: TGTGCCATCAGAGACACCTCGAACACTGAAGCTTTCTTT. Its translation is CAIRDTSNTEAFF.

The chain employs TRBV6-4 and TRBJ1-2; D is uncertain. The V and J ends lost 3 bases and 4 bases respectively, with 12 bases between them. Germline loops: CDR1 MRHNA, CDR2 SNTAGT. This CDR3 region has 14 residues. CDR3 sequence (DNA): TGTGCCAGCAGTGATGGCGGGAGTTCCTATGGCTACACCTTC. Translating gives CASSDGGSSYGYTF.

This clone showed up just once. This sequence joins TRBV10-3 and TRBJ1-6; 7 bases map to TRBD1. The CDR3 totals 13 residues. The germline CDR1 and CDR2 sequences are ENHRY and SYGVKD. The V segment lost 10 bases and the J segment 5 bases; nucleotides outside the gene matches: 5. CDR3 sequence reads: CANGDSNNSPLHF. CDR3 sequence (DNA): TGTGCCAACGGGGACAGCAATAATTCACCCCTCCACTTT.

V and J are TRBV5-5 and TRBJ1-1; D unresolved. CDR3 length: 17 amino acids. V lost 0 bases and J 6 bases, leaving 21 bases between the germline ends. Germline V gene sequence: CDR1 SGHKS, CDR2 YYEKEE (reference sequence). This chain's CDR3 is CASSLGRARIGRAEAFF. As DNA, the CDR3 is TGTGCCAGCAGCTTGGGGAGGGCTCGCATCGGGAGGGCTGAAGCTTTCTTT.

V and J are TRBV19 and TRBJ2-6, with a tentative D call TRBD2 (6 bases). Germline V gene sequence: CDR1 LNHDA, CDR2 SQIVND (reference sequence). This CDR3 is 15 amino acids long. The V end lost 6 bases, the J end lost 4 bases, and 13 bases lay between the germline ends. CDR3 sequence (DNA): TGTGCCAGTAGCCCTTGGGGGAGGGGGGCCAACGTCCTGACTTTC. It codes for CASSPWGRGANVLTF.

This chain uses TRBV30 with TRBJ1-1; D unresolved. CDR3 length equals 12 residues. Trimming pared 3 bases from V and 1 base from J, leaving 6 bases between. CDR1 and CDR2 (germline): GTSNPN, SVGIG (reference sequence). Here the CDR3 DNA reads TGTGCCTGGAGGACAACGAACACTGAAGCTTTCTTT. It specifies CAWRTTNTEAFF.

V usage is TRBV29-1 and J usage is TRBJ1-3; 9 positions agree with TRBD1. The germline V gene encodes CDR1 SQVTM and CDR2 ANQGSEA. V gave up 6 bases and J gave up 4 bases; unmatched junction bases: 7. The CDR3 runs 14 residues. CDR3 DNA: TGCAGCGTCGCGGGACAGGGCTTCGGAAACACCATATATTTT. Its translation is CSVAGQGFGNTIYF. Full variable domain (remainder filled in from reference TRBV29-1 and TRBJ1-3): SAVISQKPSRDICQRGTSLTIQCQVDSQVTMMFWYRQQPGQSLTLIATANQGSEATYESGFVIDKFPISRPNLTFSTLTVSNMSPEDSSIYLCSVAGQGFGNTIYFGEGSWLTVV.

This sequence joins TRBV5-1 and TRBJ2-3; the D gene is possibly TRBD2 (5 bases). In germline, CDR1 is SGHRS, CDR2 YFSETQ. This CDR3 is built from 17 residues. The V and J ends lost 3 bases and 5 bases respectively, with 22 bases between them. The CDR3 DNA reads as TGCGCCAGCAGCTACAACCCCCGGGGTAACGTGGGAGATACGCAGTATTTT. This translates into CASSYNPRGNVGDTQYF.

The rearrangement uses TRBV18 and TRBJ2-3, with D uncertain. CDR3 size: 14 residues. Trimming left V 2 bases short and J 0 bases short, with 6 bases between. Per germline, CDR1 KGHSH and CDR2 LQKENI. The CDR3 loop reads CASSPLSSTDTQYF. The CDR3 DNA reads TGTGCCAGCTCACCATTGTCGAGCACAGATACGCAGTATTTT.

This rearrangement joins TRBV3-1 (or the pseudogene TRBV3-2) to TRBJ2-2; TRBD2 agrees at 13 bases. The germline V gene encodes CDR1 LGHDT and CDR2 YNNKEL (reference sequence). The CDR3 totals 17 residues. V lost 2 bases, J lost 2 bases, and 2 bases stayed unmatched. The CDR3, as DNA: TGTGCCAGCAGCCAAACTAGCGGGGGGGGAAACACCGGGGAGCTGTTTTTT. This encodes CASSQTSGGGNTGELFF.

The chain is built from TRBV10-3 and TRBJ2-5; weak D call: TRBD2 (5 bases). CDR1 is ENHRY and CDR2 is SYGVKD in the germline V gene. The CDR3 runs 15 residues. Trimming pared 8 bases from V and 5 bases from J, leaving 21 bases between. CDR3 amino acids: CAIAARGFGVETQYF. In DNA form, the CDR3 reads TGTGCCATCGCGGCTCGGGGTTTTGGGGTGGAGACCCAGTACTTC.

The chain joins TRBV24-1 to TRBJ2-1, with TRBD1 matching 8 bases. Per germline, CDR1 KGHDR and CDR2 SFDVKD. V shed 4 bases and J 7 bases; nucleotides not matched to a gene: 5. The CDR3 is 14 amino acids. In DNA form, the CDR3 reads TGTGCCACCAGTGAGGCAGGGGGCAAAAATGAGCAGTTCTTC. It is translated as CATSEAGGKNEQFF.

This sequence joins TRBV29-1 and TRBJ1-1, with D unclear. The length of the CDR3 is 13 residues. The V and J ends lost 4 bases and 3 bases respectively, with 12 bases between them. Germline loops: CDR1 SQVTM, CDR2 ANQGSEA. The CDR3 DNA follows: TGCAGCGTTGTCTTAAACCGGGACACTGAAGCTTTCTTT. This encodes CSVVLNRDTEAFF.